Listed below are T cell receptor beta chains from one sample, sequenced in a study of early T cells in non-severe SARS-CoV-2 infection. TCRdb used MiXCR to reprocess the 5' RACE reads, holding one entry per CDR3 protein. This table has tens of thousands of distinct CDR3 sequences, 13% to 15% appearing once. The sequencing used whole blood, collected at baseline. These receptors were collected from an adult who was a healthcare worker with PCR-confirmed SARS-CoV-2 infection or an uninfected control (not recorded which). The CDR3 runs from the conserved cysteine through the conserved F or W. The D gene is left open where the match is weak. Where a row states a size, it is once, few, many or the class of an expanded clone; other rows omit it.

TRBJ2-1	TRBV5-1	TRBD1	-	CASSPGTASYNEQFF	TGCGCCAGCAGCCCTGGGACAGCCTCCTACAATGAGCAGTTCTTC
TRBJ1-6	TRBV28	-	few	CASSRTGPSWALHF	TGTGCCAGCAGTCGAACGGGGCCTTCCTGGGCCCTCCACTTT
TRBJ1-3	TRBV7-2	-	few	CASSYTANSGNTIYF	TGTGCCAGCAGCTACACAGCTAACTCTGGAAACACCATATATTTT
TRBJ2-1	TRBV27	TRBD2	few	CASSFGTSGYNEQFF	TGTGCCAGCAGTTTCGGGACTAGCGGATACAATGAGCAGTTCTTC
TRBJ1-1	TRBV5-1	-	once	CASSLGGVNTEAFF	TGCGCCAGCAGCTTGGGAGGGGTTAACACTGAAGCTTTCTTT
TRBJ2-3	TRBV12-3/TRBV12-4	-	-	CASSQGGYTQYF	TGTGCCAGCAGCCAGGGGGGGTACACGCAGTATTTT
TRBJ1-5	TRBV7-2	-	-	CASSLSQAGNQPQHF	TGTGCCAGCAGCTTGTCCCAGGCGGGCAATCAGCCCCAGCATTTT
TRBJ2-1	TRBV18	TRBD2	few	CASSLRTSGPSSYNEQFF	TGTGCCAGCTCACTCCGGACTAGCGGGCCTAGCTCCTACAATGAGCAGTTCTTC
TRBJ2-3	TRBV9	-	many	CASSKRTELTDTQYF	TGTGCCAGCAGCAAAAGGACAGAACTCACAGATACGCAGTATTTT
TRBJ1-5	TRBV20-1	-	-	CSASTVGKGNQPQHF	TGCAGTGCTAGTACTGTGGGTAAGGGCAATCAGCCCCAGCATTTT
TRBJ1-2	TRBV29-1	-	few	CSDGTSGGYTF	TGCAGCGACGGGACCTCGGGAGGCTACACCTTC
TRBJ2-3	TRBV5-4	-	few	CASSLVLDTDTQYF	TGTGCCAGCAGCTTGGTCCTAGACACAGATACGCAGTATTTT
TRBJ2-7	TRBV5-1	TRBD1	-	CASSLGQGLFYEQYF	TGCGCCAGCAGCCTAGGACAGGGGCTGTTCTACGAGCAGTACTTC
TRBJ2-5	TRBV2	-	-	CASRTTQETQYF	TGTGCCAGTAGGACTACACAAGAGACCCAGTACTTC
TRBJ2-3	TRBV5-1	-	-	CASSSVPTDTQYF	TGCGCCAGCAGTTCAGTACCTACAGATACGCAGTATTTT
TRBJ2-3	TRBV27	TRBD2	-	CASSLASGRVDTQYF	TGTGCCAGCAGTTTGGCTAGCGGGAGAGTAGATACGCAGTATTTT
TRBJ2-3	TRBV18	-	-	CASSPGRGQTDTQYF	TGTGCCAGCTCACCAGGCCGGGGGCAAACAGATACGCAGTATTTT
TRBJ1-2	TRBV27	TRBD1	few	CASSFRATGETISGYTF	TGTGCCAGCAGTTTTAGAGCGACAGGGGAAACTATAAGTGGCTACACCTTC
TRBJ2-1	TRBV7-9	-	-	CASSPQREQFF	TGTGCCAGCAGCCCCCAGCGGGAGCAGTTCTTC
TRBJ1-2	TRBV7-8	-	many	CASSLGAGSNYGYTF	TGTGCCAGCAGCCTTGGGGCAGGCTCCAACTATGGCTACACCTTC
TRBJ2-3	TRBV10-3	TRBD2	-	CAISEPGLAGGDTQYF	TGTGCCATCAGTGAACCGGGACTAGCGGGAGGAGATACGCAGTATTTT
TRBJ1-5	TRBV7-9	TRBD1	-	CASSRTGNQPQHF	TGTGCCAGCAGCCGGACAGGGAATCAGCCCCAGCATTTT
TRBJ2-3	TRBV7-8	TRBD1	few	CASSLVGVTGGDADTQYF	TGTGCCAGCAGCTTAGTTGGGGTGACAGGGGGCGACGCAGATACGCAGTATTTT
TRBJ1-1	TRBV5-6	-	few	CASSMDSLLYTEAFF	TGTGCCAGCAGCATGGACAGCTTACTATACACTGAAGCTTTCTTT
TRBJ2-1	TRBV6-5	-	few	CASGWDKQFF	TGTGCCAGCGGTTGGGACAAGCAGTTCTTC
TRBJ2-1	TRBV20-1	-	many	CSASPYNEQFF	TGCAGTGCTAGCCCTTACAATGAGCAGTTCTTC
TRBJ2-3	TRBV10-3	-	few	CAISDPGLPTDTQYF	TGTGCCATCAGTGACCCAGGACTACCCACAGATACGCAGTATTTT
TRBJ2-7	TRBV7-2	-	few	CASSSSVGPYEQYF	TGTGCCAGCAGCTCCTCCGTAGGCCCCTACGAGCAGTACTTC
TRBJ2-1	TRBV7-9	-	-	CASSSRVDEQFF	TGTGCCAGCAGCTCCAGGGTAGATGAGCAGTTCTTC
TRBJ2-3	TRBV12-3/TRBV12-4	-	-	CASSLYGERGYGQYF	TGTGCCAGCAGTTTATACGGGGAAAGGGGATACGGACAGTATTTT
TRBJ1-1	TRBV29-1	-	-	CSHGGDTEAFF	TGCAGCCACGGAGGGGACACTGAAGCTTTCTTT
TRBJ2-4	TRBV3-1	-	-	CATEVGNIQYF	TGTGCCACCGAAGTTGGAAACATTCAGTACTTC
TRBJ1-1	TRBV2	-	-	CASRPGVNTEAFF	TGTGCCAGCAGGCCGGGAGTGAACACTGAAGCTTTCTTT
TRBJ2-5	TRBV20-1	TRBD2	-	CSAISGREETQYF	TGCAGTGCTATTAGCGGGAGGGAGGAGACCCAGTACTTC
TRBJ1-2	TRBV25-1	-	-	CASRTGYYGYTF	TGTGCCAGCAGAACCGGCTACTATGGCTACACCTTC
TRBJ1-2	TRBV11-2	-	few	CASSLGTEYGYTF	TGTGCCAGCAGCTTAGGGACGGAGTATGGCTACACCTTC
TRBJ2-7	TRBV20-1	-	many	CSAKLPGQRYEQYF	TGCAGTGCTAAGCTGCCGGGACAACGCTACGAGCAGTACTTC
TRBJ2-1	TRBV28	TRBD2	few	CASSLGLADFF	TGTGCCAGCAGTCTTGGACTAGCGGATTTCTTC
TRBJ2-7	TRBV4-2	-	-	CASSQGSRSSYEQYF	TGTGCCAGCAGCCAAGGATCGAGGAGCTCCTACGAGCAGTACTTC
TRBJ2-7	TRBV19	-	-	CASSEGYEQYF	TGTGCCAGTAGTGAGGGCTACGAGCAGTACTTC
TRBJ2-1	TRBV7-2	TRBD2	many	CASSLAGGHYNEQFF	TGTGCCAGCAGCTTAGCGGGAGGGCACTACAATGAGCAGTTCTTC
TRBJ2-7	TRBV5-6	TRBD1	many	CASSPAPGQGSYEQYF	TGTGCCAGCAGCCCAGCCCCGGGACAGGGGTCCTACGAGCAGTACTTC
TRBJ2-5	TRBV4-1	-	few	CASSQEGRTVQRETQYF	TGCGCCAGCAGCCAAGAAGGGAGGACAGTCCAGAGGGAGACCCAGTACTTC
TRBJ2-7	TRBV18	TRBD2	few	CASSPMGAGAPYEQYF	TGTGCCAGCTCACCCATGGGAGCGGGGGCCCCCTACGAGCAGTACTTC
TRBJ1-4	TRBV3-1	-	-	CASSQGAGSGEKLFF	TGTGCCAGCAGCCAAGGGGCAGGGTCAGGTGAAAAACTGTTTTTT
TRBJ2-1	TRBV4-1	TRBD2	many	CASSPRASGSNEQFF	TGCGCCAGCAGCCCCCGAGCTAGCGGGAGTAATGAGCAGTTCTTC
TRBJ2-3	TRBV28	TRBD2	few	CASSRTSGADTQYF	TGTGCCAGCAGCCGGACTAGCGGGGCAGATACGCAGTATTTT
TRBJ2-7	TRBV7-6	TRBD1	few	CASSQTGGLGEQYF	TGTGCCAGCAGCCAGACAGGGGGCCTGGGCGAGCAGTACTTC
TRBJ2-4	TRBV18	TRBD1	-	CASSPDRGLGFQYF	TGTGCCAGCTCACCAGACAGGGGGCTTGGATTTCAGTACTTC